A selection of T cell receptor beta chains follows, all from one sample in a study of radiotherapy plus CTLA-4 blockade in lung cancer. Data came from immunoSEQ multiplex PCR; TCRdb stores just in-frame clones and leaves some out. Found here are 11,000 to 15,000 clones, about two thirds of them singletons; the top ten hold 46%. Sequences were derived from peripheral blood, sampled from a patient treated with radiotherapy plus ipilimumab. These receptors were obtained from a human donor with non-small cell lung cancer whose response to radiotherapy plus ipilimumab could not be evaluated. Both conserved end residues are part of each CDR3. The order of the fields is clone size, J gene, V gene, D gene, CDR3 DNA, CDR3 protein. A D gene is named only where the DNA matches it firmly. The listing skips clone size in some rows; elsewhere it reads once, few, many or a size class.

>once|TRBJ2-1|TRBV7-3|TRBD2
TGTGCCAGCAGCTTCCTAGGCGGGAGTAATGAGCAGTTCTTC
CASSFLGGSNEQFF
>-|TRBJ1-5|TRBV27|-
TGTGCCAGCAGTCCAACTCGCGATCAGCCCCAGCATTTT
CASSPTRDQPQHF
>-|TRBJ2-3|TRBV2|TRBD2
TGTGCCAGCAGTCTGGGACTAGCGGAGACAGATACGCAGTATTTT
CASSLGLAETDTQYF
>-|TRBJ1-2|TRBV5-1|-
TGCGCCAGCAGCTTGGAATCGGCAGGGCGAGATGGCTACACCTTC
CASSLESAGRDGYTF
>-|TRBJ1-2|TRBV7-9|TRBD1
TGTGCCAGCAGCCCGGGACAGAACTATGGCTACACCTTC
CASSPGQNYGYTF
>-|TRBJ1-6|TRBV27|TRBD1
TGTGCCAGCAGTATCAGGGGGCGGAATTCACCCCTCCACTTT
CASSIRGRNSPLHF
>-|TRBJ1-1|TRBV9|-
TGTGCCAGCAGCGTGGCAGGGGCTGCGGAAGCTTTCTTT
CASSVAGAAEAFF
>-|TRBJ1-4|TRBV14|-
TGTGCCAGCAGCCAAGATTTCAGGGCGGAAAAACTGTTTTTT
CASSQDFRAEKLFF
>-|TRBJ1-2|TRBV29-1|TRBD1
TGCAGCGTTGGAGAGACAGGGAAGGGCGGCTACACCTTC
CSVGETGKGGYTF
>-|TRBJ2-3|TRBV5-1|TRBD2
TGCGCCAGCAGCTCCTCCTTGGCTAGCGGGGTGGGAGATACGCAGTATTTT
CASSSSLASGVGDTQYF
>-|TRBJ2-5|TRBV7-7|-
TGTGCCAGCAGCCGTAAAACGGGACTGGGAGAGACCCAGTACTTC
CASSRKTGLGETQYF
>-|TRBJ2-1|TRBV5-5|TRBD1
TGTGCCAGCAGCTTGTGGGACAGGGATTACAATGAGCAGTTCTTC
CASSLWDRDYNEQFF
>-|TRBJ1-3|TRBV4-1|-
TGCGCCAGCAGCCAAGGCCAATTAGGGGGGGCTGGAAACACCATATATTTT
CASSQGQLGGAGNTIYF
>-|TRBJ1-2|TRBV7-2|-
TGTGCCAGCAGCTTGGATTTCGGGGGGGCCTATGGCTACACCTTC
CASSLDFGGAYGYTF
>-|TRBJ2-3|TRBV9|-
TGTGCCAGCAGCGTAGGACAGGACACAGATACGCAGTATTTT
CASSVGQDTDTQYF
>-|TRBJ2-2|TRBV7-3|-
TGTGCCAGCAGCCTTCTGGGACACTCGCAGGCCGGGGAGCTGTTTTTT
CASSLLGHSQAGELFF
>large|TRBJ1-1|TRBV30|-
TGTGCCTGGACAGGGTCATGGTTAGCTTTCTTT
CAWTGSWLAFF
>-|TRBJ2-7|TRBV7-2|-
TGTGCCAGCAGCTTAGCGTTCACCTACGAGCAGTACTTC
CASSLAFTYEQYF
>-|TRBJ1-5|TRBV2|-
TGTGCCAGCGGATTCAGGGATAGACAGCCCCAGCATTTT
CASGFRDRQPQHF
>-|TRBJ1-2|TRBV9|-
TGTGCCAGCAGCGGAACAGGACAGATCTATGGCTACACCTTC
CASSGTGQIYGYTF
>few|TRBJ1-2|TRBV6-4|-
TGTGCCAGCAGTGACTCGGTCGGCGGCTATGGCTACACCTTC
CASSDSVGGYGYTF
>-|TRBJ1-1|TRBV28|-
TGTGCCAGCAGTTCCCTGAGTGAATCGAACACTGAAGCTTTCTTT
CASSSLSESNTEAFF
>-|TRBJ1-1|TRBV6-6|-
TGTGCCAGCAGTTACCCCGCGAGGACTGAAGCTTTCTTT
CASSYPARTEAFF
>once|TRBJ2-7|TRBV2|TRBD1
TGTGCCAGCAGTTTCCGGGACAGGGGTCCCGAGCAGTACTTC
CASSFRDRGPEQYF
>-|TRBJ2-7|TRBV7-2|-
TGTGCCAGCAGCTTGCGCGGGACAGACTACGAGCAGTACTTC
CASSLRGTDYEQYF
>-|TRBJ2-4|TRBV7-2|TRBD2
TGTGCCAGCAGCCCAGGACTAGCGAACATTCAGTACTTC
CASSPGLANIQYF
>-|TRBJ1-2|TRBV7-9|TRBD1
TGTGCCAGCAGCCAGAATACCGGGACAGGGGATGGCTACACCTTC
CASSQNTGTGDGYTF
>-|TRBJ2-2|TRBV6-4|-
TGTGCCAGCAGTGCGGGAACCGGGGAGCTGTTTTTT
CASSAGTGELFF
>-|TRBJ1-5|TRBV30|-
TGTGCCTGGAGGGAACAGTTCAATCAGCCCCAGCATTTT
CAWREQFNQPQHF
>-|TRBJ1-6|TRBV5-4|-
TGTGCCAGCAGCTCGAACGGTAATTCACCCCTCCACTTT
CASSSNGNSPLHF
>-|TRBJ1-2|TRBV5-6|-
TGTGCCAGCAGCCAGGAGGGGATCTATGGCTACACCTTC
CASSQEGIYGYTF
>once|TRBJ1-1|TRBV5-1|TRBD1
TGCGCCAGCGCGGTTTCAGGGGGCCTGAACACTGAAGCTTTCTTT
CASAVSGGLNTEAFF
>once|TRBJ2-4|TRBV7-2|-
TGTGCCACCGCGAGAGGGGGGGGCAAAAACATTCAGTACTTC
CATARGGGKNIQYF
>-|TRBJ1-3|TRBV7-2|-
TGTGCCAGCAGCTTACGCCAGGGCTCTGGAAACACCATATATTTT
CASSLRQGSGNTIYF
>-|TRBJ2-1|TRBV7-8|TRBD1
TGTGCCAGCAGCTTAGCGCTTTCCGGACAGGGGCTGTTCTTC
CASSLALSGQGLFF
>-|TRBJ2-1|TRBV7-9|-
TGTGCCAGCAGCTTGTGGGGCGGGGGCCGGGATGAGCAGTTCTTC
CASSLWGGGRDEQFF
>medium-sized|TRBJ2-7|TRBV27|TRBD1
TGTGCCAGCAGTTTCTCCAGGGGGCGTATCTCCTACGAGCAGTACTTC
CASSFSRGRISYEQYF
>few|TRBJ2-2|TRBV7-9|TRBD1
TGTGCCAGCAGCTATGACAGGGCCAGGGAGCTGTTTTTT
CASSYDRARELFF
>-|TRBJ2-7|TRBV11-2|-
TGTGCCAGCAGCTTAGTCGGGAGTGGGTACGAGCAGTACTTC
CASSLVGSGYEQYF
>once|TRBJ1-4|TRBV2|TRBD1
TGTGCCAGTTACAGGGGCGGAGAAAAACTGTTTTTT
CASYRGGEKLFF
>-|TRBJ2-5|TRBV19|TRBD2
TGTGCCAGCTCCCCTCTAGCGGGGGGGCAGGAGACCCAGTACTTC
CASSPLAGGQETQYF
>once|TRBJ2-2|TRBV18|TRBD2
TGTGCCAGCTCACCATCCGGGGGGGCCGGGGAGCTGTTTTTT
CASSPSGGAGELFF
>-|TRBJ2-3|TRBV10-3|TRBD2
TGTGCCGTAACTAGCGGGGAGACTAGCACAGATACGCAGTATTTT
CAVTSGETSTDTQYF
>-|TRBJ1-1|TRBV19|-
TGTGCCAGTACTCGACTCCCGAACACTGAAGCTTTCTTT
CASTRLPNTEAFF
>-|TRBJ2-1|TRBV10-3|-
TGTGCCATCTCCCAACAGGGGGGGTACAATGAGCAGTTCTTC
CAISQQGGYNEQFF
>-|TRBJ1-5|TRBV28|-
TGTGCCAGCACCACTGGGGGGTATCAGCCCCAGCATTTT
CASTTGGYQPQHF
>-|TRBJ1-1|TRBV7-2|-
TGTGCCAGCAGCTCCAGGGAACGCCCTGAAGCTTTCTTT
CASSSRERPEAFF
>-|TRBJ2-5|TRBV28|TRBD1
TGTGCCAGCAGTTCCTGGACAGGGGGCTCAGGAGAGACCCAGTACTTC
CASSSWTGGSGETQYF
>-|TRBJ1-2|TRBV10-3|-
TGTGCCATCAGTGAGGGTTCAGCCATCCCCGGAGCATCAGGGTCTTTTTATGGCTACACCTTC
CAISEGSAIPGASGSFYGYTF
>few|TRBJ1-1|TRBV19|TRBD1
TGTGCCAGTAGTATGCTGAGTGGGACAGGGGGGAAGGAAGCTTTCTTT
CASSMLSGTGGKEAFF
>-|TRBJ2-2|TRBV19|-
TGTGCCAGTAGTGTATCCCGCGGGAACACCGGGGAGCTGTTTTTT
CASSVSRGNTGELFF